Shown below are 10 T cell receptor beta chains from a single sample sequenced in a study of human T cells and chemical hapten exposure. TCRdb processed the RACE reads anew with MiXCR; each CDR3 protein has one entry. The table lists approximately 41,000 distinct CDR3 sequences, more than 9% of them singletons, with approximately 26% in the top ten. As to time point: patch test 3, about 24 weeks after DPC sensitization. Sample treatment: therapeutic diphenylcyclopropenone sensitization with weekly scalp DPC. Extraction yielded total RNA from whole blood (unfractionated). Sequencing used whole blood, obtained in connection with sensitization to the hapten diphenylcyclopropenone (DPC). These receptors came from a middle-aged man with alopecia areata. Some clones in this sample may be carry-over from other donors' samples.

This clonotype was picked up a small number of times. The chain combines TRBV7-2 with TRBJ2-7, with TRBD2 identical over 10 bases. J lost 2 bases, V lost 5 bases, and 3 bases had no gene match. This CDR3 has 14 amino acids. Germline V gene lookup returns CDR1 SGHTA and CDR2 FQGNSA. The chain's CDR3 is CASSILAGAYEQYF. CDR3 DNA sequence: TGTGCCAGCAGCATTCTAGCGGGAGCCTACGAGCAGTACTTC.

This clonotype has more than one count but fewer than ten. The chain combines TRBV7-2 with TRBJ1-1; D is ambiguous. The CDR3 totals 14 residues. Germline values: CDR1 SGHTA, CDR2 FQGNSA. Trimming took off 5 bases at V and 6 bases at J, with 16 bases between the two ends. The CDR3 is CASSVSRVLAEAFF. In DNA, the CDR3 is TGTGCCAGCAGCGTCTCAAGGGTACTCGCTGAAGCTTTCTTT. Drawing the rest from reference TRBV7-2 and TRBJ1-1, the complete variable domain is GAGVSQSPSNKVTEKGKDVELRCDPISGHTALYWYRQSLGQGLEFLIYFQGNSAPDKSGLPSDRFSAERTGGSVSTLTIQRTQQEDSAVYLCASSVSRVLAEAFFGQGTRLTVV.

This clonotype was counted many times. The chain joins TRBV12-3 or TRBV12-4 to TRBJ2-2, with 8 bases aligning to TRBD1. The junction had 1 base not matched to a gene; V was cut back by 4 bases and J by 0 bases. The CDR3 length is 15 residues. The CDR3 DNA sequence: TGTGCCAGCAGTTCGGACAGGGCGAACACCGGGGAGCTGTTTTTT. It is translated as CASSSDRANTGELFF.

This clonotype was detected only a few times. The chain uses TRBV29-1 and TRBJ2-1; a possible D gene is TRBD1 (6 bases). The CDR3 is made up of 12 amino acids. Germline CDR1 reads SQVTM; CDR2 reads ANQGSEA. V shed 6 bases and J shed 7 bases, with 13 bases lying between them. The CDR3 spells CSVSPQGNEQFF. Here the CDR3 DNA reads TGCAGCGTATCCCCCCAGGGGAATGAGCAGTTCTTC.

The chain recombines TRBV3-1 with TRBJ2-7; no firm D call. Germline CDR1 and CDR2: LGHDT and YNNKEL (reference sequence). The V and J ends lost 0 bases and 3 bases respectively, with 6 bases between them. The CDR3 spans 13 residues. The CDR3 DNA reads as TGTGCCAGCAGCCAAGATCCTGTCTACGAGCAGTACTTC. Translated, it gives CASSQDPVYEQYF.

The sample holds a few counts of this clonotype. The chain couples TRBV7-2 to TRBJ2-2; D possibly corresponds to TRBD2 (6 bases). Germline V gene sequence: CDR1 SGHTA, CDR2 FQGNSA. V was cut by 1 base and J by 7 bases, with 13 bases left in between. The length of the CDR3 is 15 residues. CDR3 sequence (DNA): TGTGCCAGCAGCTTAGAGGTCGGGAGAATCGGGGAGCTGTTTTTT. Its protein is CASSLEVGRIGELFF.

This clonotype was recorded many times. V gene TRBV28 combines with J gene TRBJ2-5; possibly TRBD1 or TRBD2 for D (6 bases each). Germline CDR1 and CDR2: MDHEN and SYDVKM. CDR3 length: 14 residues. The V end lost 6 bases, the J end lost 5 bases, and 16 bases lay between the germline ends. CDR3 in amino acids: CASSLGGPQETQYF. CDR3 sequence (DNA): TGTGCCAGCAGCCTAGGGGGGCCGCAGGAGACCCAGTACTTC.

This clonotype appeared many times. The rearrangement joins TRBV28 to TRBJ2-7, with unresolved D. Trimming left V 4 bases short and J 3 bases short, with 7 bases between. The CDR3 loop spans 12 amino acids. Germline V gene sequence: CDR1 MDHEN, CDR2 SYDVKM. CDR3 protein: CASSSISYEQYF. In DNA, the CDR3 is TGTGCCAGCAGTTCGATTAGCTACGAGCAGTACTTC.

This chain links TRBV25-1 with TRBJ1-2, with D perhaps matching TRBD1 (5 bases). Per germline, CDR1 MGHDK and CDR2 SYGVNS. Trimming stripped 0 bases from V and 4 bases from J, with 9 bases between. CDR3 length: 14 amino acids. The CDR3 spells CASSEYRGTYGYTF. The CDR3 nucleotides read TGTGCCAGCAGTGAATACAGAGGGACCTATGGCTACACCTTC.

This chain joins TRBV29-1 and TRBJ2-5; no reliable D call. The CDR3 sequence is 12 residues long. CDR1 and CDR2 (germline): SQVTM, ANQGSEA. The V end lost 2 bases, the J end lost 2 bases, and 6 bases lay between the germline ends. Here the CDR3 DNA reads TGCAGCGTTGAACTCAAACAAGAGACCCAGTACTTC. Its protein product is CSVELKQETQYF. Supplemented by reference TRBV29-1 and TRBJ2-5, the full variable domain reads SAVISQKPSRDICQRGTSLTIQCQVDSQVTMMFWYRQQPGQSLTLIATANQGSEATYESGFVIDKFPISRPNLTFSTLTVSNMSPEDSSIYLCSVELKQETQYFGPGTRLLVL.